Shown below are 21 T cell receptor beta chains from a single sample sequenced in a study of cytomegalovirus exposure and HLA in healthy donors. The study ran its PCR with 60 Vbeta and 13 Jbeta primers. TCRdb keeps only in-frame clones here, not all; method: immunoSEQ multiplex PCR. The sample shows 85,000 to 120,000 clones, roughly 80% of them seen only once. The sample taken for sequencing was PBMCs. The receptor set was obtained from a man between 60 and 75 years old in good health and CMV-seronegative.

J is TRBJ2-1 and V is TRBV19; tentatively, D is TRBD2 (6 bases). V lost 5 bases and J lost 6, with 17 bases in between. The CDR3 contains 15 residues. Germline-derived CDR1 and CDR2 are LNHDA and SQIVND (reference sequence). In DNA, the CDR3 is TGTGCCAGTAGTTCGGAGGGGAGAGGGACCAATGAGCAGTTCTTC. Translated, it gives CASSSEGRGTNEQFF.

The chain is built from TRBV6-6 and TRBJ1-2; D is uncertain. Germline V gene sequence: CDR1 MNHNY, CDR2 SVGAGI (reference sequence). Trimming stripped 2 bases from V and 7 bases from J, with 11 bases between. This CDR3 is 13 amino acids long. The CDR3 DNA is TGTGCCAGCAGTTACCTCGGGGATACTGGCTACACCTTC. Translating it yields CASSYLGDTGYTF.

The rearrangement links TRBV6-5 to TRBJ1-2; the D is unclear. CDR1 and CDR2 from the germline V gene are MNHEY and SVGAGI. The V gene lost 2 bases and the J gene lost 1 base, with 14 bases spanning the gap. This CDR3 region has 16 residues. The CDR3 nucleotides are TGTGCCAGCAGTTACCTACACGGGAGGAATAACTATGGCTACACCTTC. Translation: CASSYLHGRNNYGYTF.

This rearrangement joins TRBV4-3 to TRBJ1-4; a weak D match, TRBD1 (5 bases). From germline, CDR1 is LGHNA and CDR2 YSLEER. V lost 3 bases, J lost 6 bases, and 17 bases lay in between. The CDR3 loop spans 16 amino acids. In DNA, the CDR3 is TGCGCCAGCAGCCATTCCTGGGGGGGGTTAGATGAAAAACTGTTTTTT. This translates into CASSHSWGGLDEKLFF.

This clone has only one observation. The CDR3 sequence: CASSPRQATNEKLFF. CDR3 in DNA: TGTGCCAGCAGCCCCCGACAGGCAACTAATGAAAAACTGTTTTTT. V and J are TRBV7-2 and TRBJ1-4, with D perhaps TRBD1 (6 bases). The V gene's germline CDR1 is SGHTA and CDR2 FQGNSA. Trimming removed 5 bases from V and 0 bases from J, with 10 bases in between. The CDR3 is made up of 15 amino acids.

J is TRBJ1-5 and V is TRBV2; D uncertain. V lost 8 bases to trimming and J lost 0 bases, with 14 bases between them. The CDR3 extends over 15 amino acids. CDR1 and CDR2 (germline): SNHLY, FYNNEI. The CDR3 DNA is TGTGCCAGCGGTCGTGGCAGTTATAGCAATCAGCCCCAGCATTTT. This translates into CASGRGSYSNQPQHF.

This rearrangement joins TRBV18 to TRBJ1-1; TRBD1 agrees at 10 bases. The CDR3 contains 16 residues. Germline loops: CDR1 KGHSH, CDR2 LQKENI. With V trimmed by 1 base and J by 3 bases, 5 bases remained unmatched. The DNA for the CDR3 is TGTGCCAGCTCACCACGTACCGGGACAGGGGACACTGAAGCTTTCTTT. Protein: CASSPRTGTGDTEAFF.

The genes are TRBV29-1 and TRBJ1-1, with TRBD1 as a possible D gene (5 bases). The CDR3 loop spans 10 amino acids. Germline CDR1 and CDR2: SQVTM and ANQGSEA. Trimming took 5 bases from V and 7 from J, leaving 8 bases between them. The CDR3 coding sequence is TGCAGCGTTATGACAGTTGAAGCTTTCTTT. Translating gives CSVMTVEAFF.

The chain is built from TRBV6-1 and TRBJ1-4, with D unresolved. CDR1 is MNHNS, CDR2 SASEGT, per germline. The CDR3 extends over 15 amino acids. The V end lost 1 base, the J end lost 14 bases, and 20 bases lay between the germline ends. CDR3 residues: CASSEGWAMVEDLFF. The CDR3 region has the DNA TGTGCCAGCAGTGAAGGTTGGGCAATGGTCGAAGATCTGTTTTTT.

The CDR3 is CSGALSGEKETQYF. The CDR3 DNA sequence: TGCAGCGGCGCCCTCAGTGGGGAGAAGGAGACCCAGTACTTC. This chain joins TRBV29-1 and TRBJ2-5, with a possible D match to TRBD2 (5 bases). V dropped 7 bases and J dropped 5 bases, with 20 bases sitting between them. Germline assignment: CDR1 SQVTM and CDR2 ANQGSEA. The CDR3 has 14 amino acids.

The chain links TRBV19 to TRBJ2-3; D is perhaps TRBD2 (7 bases). Trimming removed 10 bases from V and 3 bases from J, with 17 bases in between. The CDR3 is 14 amino acids. Germline V CDR1 and CDR2: LNHDA, SQIVND (reference sequence). CDR3 in DNA: TGTGCCACCAATCAGGGGAGGGGTACAGATACGCAGTATTTT. It is translated as CATNQGRGTDTQYF.

Concerning this clone itself: Its ends do not fully match the called genes, so a read error is possible. The genes are TRBV19 and TRBJ2-5; 7 bases map to TRBD1. Germline values: CDR1 LNHDA, CDR2 SQIVND (reference sequence). CDR3 length: 16 residues. As DNA, the CDR3 is TGTGCCAGTAGTACAACAGGGGCCTCTATAAGTGAGATCCAGTACTTC. Translating gives CASSTTGASISEIQYF. Complete variable domain (other parts from reference TRBV19 and TRBJ2-5): DGGITQSPKYLFRKEGQNVTLSCEQNLNHDAMYWYRQDPGQGLRLIYYSQIVNDFQKGDIAEGYSVSREKKESFPLTVTSAQKNPTAFYLCASSTTGASISEIQYFGPGTRLLVL.

The rearrangement uses TRBV28 and TRBJ2-7; 10 bases agree with TRBD1. This CDR3 is 15 amino acids long. J was trimmed by 4 bases and V by 5 bases; bases with no gene match: 8. Germline V lookup: CDR1 MDHEN, CDR2 SYDVKM. CDR3 nucleotide sequence: TGTGCCAGCAGTGTTGTGACAGGGGGCAGTTACGAGCAGTACTTC. It codes for CASSVVTGGSYEQYF.

By sample fraction, this clone is medium-sized. The chain couples TRBV2 to TRBJ1-2, with D perhaps TRBD1 (6 bases). This CDR3 is 14 amino acids long. The V end lost 8 bases, the J end lost 1 base, and 14 bases lay between the germline ends. In germline, CDR1 is SNHLY, CDR2 FYNNEI. The CDR3 spells CASLSKDSNYGYTF. The CDR3 coding sequence is TGTGCCAGCCTATCCAAGGACAGTAACTATGGCTACACCTTC.

V usage is TRBV21-1 and J usage is TRBJ2-5; TRBD1, the D gene given by the table, was not confirmed from the DNA. TRBV21-1 is a recognized pseudogene. The CDR3 has 15 residues. DNA of the CDR3: TGTGCCAGCAGCACCCGGGACAGGGAGGGAGAGACCCAGTACTTC. Protein: CASSTRDREGETQYF.

This chain uses TRBV5-1 with TRBJ2-7; possibly TRBD2 for D (5 bases). The CDR3 sequence is 15 residues long. Germline loops: CDR1 SGHRS, CDR2 YFSETQ. The CDR3 DNA sequence: TGCGCCAGCAGCCCGGGAAGTTACAAACAGTACGAGCTGTACGTC. Protein sequence: CASSPGSYKQYELYV.

This clone has just a few counts. The V and J genes are TRBV5-1 and TRBJ2-7; TRBD2 is a possible D gene (7 bases). Per germline, CDR1 SGHRS and CDR2 YFSETQ. The CDR3 totals 16 residues. V dropped 1 base and J dropped 2 bases, with 16 bases sitting between them. CDR3 in amino acids: CASSLWAGANPYEQYV. For the CDR3, the DNA is TGCGCCAGCAGCTTGTGGGCGGGGGCCAACCCCTACGAGCAGTACGTC.

The gene calls are TRBV18 and TRBJ1-1, with D unresolved. Germline V CDR1 and CDR2: KGHSH, LQKENI. The V and J ends lost 6 bases and 7 bases respectively, with 12 bases between them. The CDR3 is 12 residues long. Written as DNA, the CDR3 is TGTGCCAGCTCCGGGGATGGCGATGAAGCTTTCTTT. It encodes CASSGDGDEAFF.

This chain links TRBV6-6 with TRBJ2-2; D might be TRBD1 (6 bases). Germline V gene sequence: CDR1 MNHNY, CDR2 SVGAGI (reference sequence). The V and J ends lost 7 bases and 5 bases respectively, with 8 bases between them. This CDR3 is 12 amino acids long. CDR3 in amino acids: CASNQGTGELFF. The CDR3 bases are TGTGCCAGCAACCAGGGGACCGGGGAGCTGTTTTTT.

This clone was seen only once. The rearrangement links TRBV2 to TRBJ1-4; D is possibly TRBD1 (6 bases). Germline CDR1 reads SNHLY; CDR2 reads FYNNEI. V was pared by 6 bases and J by 5 bases, with 13 bases between. This CDR3 is built from 14 residues. The CDR3 nucleotides are TGTGCCAGCAGGGCGGGGGGCGCGAATGAAAAACTGTTTTTT. Protein product: CASRAGGANEKLFF.

This chain joins TRBV7-8 and TRBJ2-5; 9 nucleotides align to TRBD1. The V gene end was trimmed by 4 bases and the J gene end by 4 bases; junction bases not matched to a gene: 7. CDR1 SGHVS and CDR2 FQNEAQ come from the germline V gene. This CDR3 contains 15 residues. The CDR3 sequence is CASSSNRGRVETQYF. The CDR3 DNA is TGTGCCAGCAGCTCCAACAGGGGGCGCGTAGAGACCCAGTACTTC.